Following are 27 T cell receptor beta chains from one sample sequenced in a study of neurological immune-mediated disorders. TCRdb fed the 5' RACE reads into MiXCR, producing one record per CDR3 protein. The sample carries 71,000 or so distinct CDR3 sequences, approximately 14% recorded once. The time point: longitudinal time-point 1 (baseline). Sequencing was done on a sample of PBMCs. The receptors here all came from a female donor with HTLV-1-associated myelopathy (HAM/TSP).

In this sample, this clonotype turned up many times. The chain employs TRBV5-1 and TRBJ2-2; D perhaps matches TRBD2 (5 bases). V shed 4 bases and J shed 4 bases, with 14 bases lying between them. CDR1 is SGHRS and CDR2 is YFSETQ in the germline V gene. This CDR3 has 15 amino acids. The DNA of the CDR3 is TGCGCCAGCAGCCGGGCGGGCGACCCCACCGGGGAGCTGTTTTTT. As protein: CASSRAGDPTGELFF. Using reference TRBV5-1 and TRBJ2-2 for the parts outside the CDR3, the full variable domain is KAGVTQTPRYLIKTRGQQVTLSCSPISGHRSVSWYQQTPGQGLQFLFEYFSETQRNKGNFPGRFSGRQFSNSRSEMNVSTLELGDSALYLCASSRAGDPTGELFFGEGSRLTVL.

This clonotype is medium-sized by share. The V call is TRBV28, the J call TRBJ2-7; D might be TRBD1 (6 bases). Trimming took off 6 bases at V and 5 bases at J, with 17 bases between the two ends. CDR1 is MDHEN, CDR2 SYDVKM, per germline. CDR3 length: 14 amino acids. CDR3 nucleotide sequence: TGTGCCAGCAGGCTCAGGGGAATTCTCCACGAGCAGTACTTC. Amino acids: CASRLRGILHEQYF.

This clonotype was counted ten times or more. V gene TRBV4-3 combines with J gene TRBJ2-5; the D call may be TRBD1 or TRBD2 (5 bases each). Germline V CDR1 and CDR2: LGHNA, YSLEER. The CDR3 contains 16 residues. The V end was cut by 1 base, the J end by 5 bases, with 17 bases between. CDR3 region: CASSQGSSSGPETQYF. The DNA for the CDR3 is TGCGCCAGCAGCCAAGGATCTAGCTCAGGGCCTGAGACCCAGTACTTC.

The chain employs TRBV6-5 and TRBJ2-7, with 7 bases lining up with TRBD2. CDR3 length: 19 amino acids. V lost 2 bases to trimming and J lost 2 bases; unmatched junction nucleotides: 18. Looked up from germline, CDR1 is MNHEY and CDR2 is SVGAGI. CDR3 bases: TGTGCCAGCAGTTACGGACTGGGGCCAGCGGGGCAATTAACCTACGAGCAGTACTTC. Protein sequence: CASSYGLGPAGQLTYEQYF.

This clonotype has ten or more counts. The V and J genes are TRBV7-9 and TRBJ2-7, with D uncertain. CDR1 and CDR2 (germline): SEHNR, FQNEAQ (reference sequence). V was clipped by 5 bases and J by 0 bases, with 17 bases between them. This CDR3 spans 16 amino acids. CDR3 DNA sequence: TGTGCCAGCAGCCCAACGTCTCCCACGGGCTCCTACGAGCAGTACTTC. Translated, it gives CASSPTSPTGSYEQYF.

The table lists this clonotype with many counts. V usage is TRBV5-1 and J usage is TRBJ1-1; D not resolved. Between the trimmed V and J ends, which lost 0 bases and 6 bases, there was a span of 9 bases. Germline-derived CDR1 and CDR2 are SGHRS and YFSETQ. The CDR3 has 13 residues. The DNA for the CDR3 is TGCGCCAGCAGCTTGGACAGTTTCTCTGAAGCTTTCTTT. It translates to CASSLDSFSEAFF.

The chain combines TRBV7-2 with TRBJ1-4; TRBD1 is a possible D gene (5 bases). Germline CDR1 and CDR2: SGHTA and FQGNSA. V gave up 4 bases and J gave up 7 bases, with 16 bases separating them. This CDR3 is 15 amino acids long. CDR3 amino acids: CASSSFREKGEKLFF. CDR3 nucleotide sequence: TGTGCCAGCAGCTCCTTCAGGGAGAAGGGTGAAAAACTGTTTTTT.

This clonotype was counted many times. V and J are TRBV7-7 and TRBJ2-2; D may be TRBD2 (6 bases). CDR1 is SSHAT, CDR2 FNYEAQ, per germline (reference sequence). The CDR3 extends over 14 amino acids. Trimming took 4 bases from V and 7 from J, leaving 13 bases between them. CDR3: CASSWEAGIGELFF. As DNA, the CDR3 is TGTGCCAGCAGCTGGGAGGCGGGGATCGGGGAGCTGTTTTTT.

This clonotype occurred many times. This chain joins TRBV6-5 and TRBJ2-6, with TRBD2 matching over 7 bases. The junction had 5 bases not matched to a gene; V was cut back by 2 bases and J by 4 bases. This CDR3 comprises 16 residues. Germline loops: CDR1 MNHEY, CDR2 SVGAGI. CDR3 protein: CASSYGGAGGANVLTF. The CDR3 DNA sequence: TGTGCCAGCAGTTACGGGGGAGCGGGAGGGGCCAACGTCCTGACTTTC.

The gene calls are TRBV2 and TRBJ1-1; D gene uncertain. Deletions cut 7 bases from V and 4 bases from J, with 16 bases between. This CDR3 is 14 amino acids long. Germline V CDR1 and CDR2: SNHLY, FYNNEI. The CDR3 DNA sequence: TGTGCCAGCACATATCGGGAGGAGGGCACTGAAGCTTTCTTT. Translation: CASTYREEGTEAFF.

Ten or more counts support this clonotype. The junction does not match germline at one end; this may be a read error. This sequence joins TRBV5-6 and TRBJ2-2; D is tentatively TRBD1 or TRBD2 (5 bases each). Germline loops: CDR1 SGHDT, CDR2 YYEEEE. The CDR3 spans 16 residues. The CDR3 DNA reads as TGTGCCAGCAGCTCTAGTGGGACGGGGAACACCGGGAAGCTGTTTTTT. Its translation: CASSSSGTGNTGKLFF.

At least ten counts were recorded for this clonotype. V usage is TRBV28 and J usage is TRBJ2-3; 12 bases line up with TRBD1. Trimming removed 5 bases from V and 5 bases from J; junction bases left unmatched: 5. Germline V gene data show CDR1 as MDHEN and CDR2 as SYDVKM. The CDR3 loop spans 15 amino acids. The CDR3 is CASSPWDRGRDTQYF. For the CDR3, the DNA is TGTGCCAGCAGTCCTTGGGACAGGGGGCGAGATACGCAGTATTTT.

This clonotype was observed at least ten times. V usage is TRBV12-3 or TRBV12-4 and J usage is TRBJ2-3, with D possibly being TRBD1 (6 bases). The CDR3 covers 15 residues. The V end was cut by 2 bases, the J end by 4 bases, with 13 bases between. The CDR3 DNA reads as TGTGCCAGCAGTTTACTGCTTCAGGGGTCAGATACGCAGTATTTT. This gives the protein CASSLLLQGSDTQYF.

This clonotype was seen at least ten times. The J gene is TRBJ2-6, the V gene TRBV10-3; 9 bases are a match to TRBD1. The CDR3 length is 16 residues. Germline V gives CDR1 ENHRY, CDR2 SYGVKD. V shed 10 bases and J 0 bases; nucleotides not matched to a gene: 7. The CDR3 DNA follows: TGTGCCACACGACAGGGGGAATACTCTGGGGCCAACGTCCTGACTTTC. This sequence encodes CATRQGEYSGANVLTF.

This clonotype occurred many times. The rearrangement joins TRBV2 to TRBJ2-3; 7 bases are a match to TRBD2. Germline lookup yields CDR1 SNHLY and CDR2 FYNNEI. CDR3 length equals 15 residues. Trimming took 6 bases from V and 0 from J; bases not matched to a gene: 6. This chain's CDR3 is CASRGRTSSTDTQYF. The CDR3, as DNA: TGTGCCAGCAGGGGGAGGACTAGTAGCACAGATACGCAGTATTTT. Together with reference TRBV2 and TRBJ2-3, the CDR3 gives the full variable domain: EPEVTQTPSHQVTQMGQEVILRCVPISNHLYFYWYRQILGQKVEFLVSFYNNEISEKSEIFDDQFSVERPDGSNFTLKIRSTKLEDSAMYFCASRGRTSSTDTQYFGPGTRLTVL.

This clonotype showed up many times. This chain uses TRBV5-1 with TRBJ1-5; TRBD1 agrees at 7 bases. V shed 4 bases, J shed 1 base, and the junction held 5 bases outside the gene matches. From germline, CDR1 is SGHRS and CDR2 YFSETQ. This CDR3 is built from 15 residues. CDR3 in DNA: TGCGCCAGCAGCCCCGAGACAGGGAGCAATCAGCCCCAGCATTTT. Its protein product is CASSPETGSNQPQHF.

This clonotype came up many times. The chain joins TRBV5-1 to TRBJ2-3; D possibly uses TRBD1 or TRBD2 (6 bases each). CDR1 is SGHRS and CDR2 is YFSETQ in the germline V gene. The CDR3 runs to 19 residues. V was trimmed by 0 bases and J by 1 base, leaving 21 bases between them. CDR3 bases: TGCGCCAGCAGCTTGGGCAGAGCCAAAGGGGGGCCGGGCACAGATACGCAGTATTTT. It codes for CASSLGRAKGGPGTDTQYF. The full variable domain, rest sourced from reference TRBV5-1 and TRBJ2-3, is KAGVTQTPRYLIKTRGQQVTLSCSPISGHRSVSWYQQTPGQGLQFLFEYFSETQRNKGNFPGRFSGRQFSNSRSEMNVSTLELGDSALYLCASSLGRAKGGPGTDTQYFGPGTRLTVL.

At least ten counts were recorded for this clonotype. The chain employs TRBV11-2 and TRBJ2-3; D is uncertain. CDR3 size: 11 residues. Trimming stripped 7 bases from V and 5 bases from J, with 7 bases between. CDR1 and CDR2 (germline): SGHAT, FQNNGV. CDR3 loop: CASNSIDTQYF. CDR3 DNA sequence: TGTGCCAGCAACTCCATAGATACGCAGTATTTT.

This clonotype was seen many times. The CDR3: CASRDRGAPNEQFF. The CDR3 DNA reads as TGCGCCAGCAGGGACAGGGGAGCCCCCAATGAGCAGTTCTTC. The J gene is TRBJ2-1, the V gene TRBV10-2, with 9 bases lining up with TRBD1. Germline-derived CDR1 and CDR2 are WSHSY and SAAADI. V dropped 6 bases and J dropped 6; count of bases not matched to a gene: 6. The CDR3 is made up of 14 amino acids.

At least ten counts were recorded for this clonotype. The rearrangement joins TRBV5-1 to TRBJ2-1, with 8 bases matching TRBD2. V shed 4 bases and J 7 bases; nucleotides not matched to a gene: 10. Germline CDR1 reads SGHRS; CDR2 reads YFSETQ. The CDR3 has 15 amino acids. The CDR3 DNA follows: TGCGCCAGCAGCGAACAGGGCCTAGCGGGTAATGAGCAGTTCTTC. This sequence encodes CASSEQGLAGNEQFF.

This clonotype was observed at least ten times. The V gene is TRBV5-6, the J gene TRBJ2-1, with a possible D match to TRBD1 (6 bases). Germline CDR1 reads SGHDT; CDR2 reads YYEEEE. V dropped 0 bases and J dropped 4 bases, with 11 bases sitting between them. This CDR3 is 15 amino acids long. Here the CDR3 reads CASSLGSDRYNEQFF. The CDR3 nucleotides read TGTGCCAGCAGCTTGGGCTCGGACAGATACAATGAGCAGTTCTTC. The full variable domain, its missing parts supplied by reference TRBV5-6 and TRBJ2-1, is DAGVTQSPTHLIKTRGQQVTLRCSPKSGHDTVSWYQQALGQGPQFIFQYYEEEERQRGNFPDRFSGHQFPNYSSELNVNALLLGDSALYLCASSLGSDRYNEQFFGPGTRLTVL.

This clonotype was seen a few times. The chain combines TRBV7-2 with TRBJ2-3, with 10 bases aligning to TRBD1. The CDR3 is 16 residues long. V lost 4 bases, J lost 3 bases, and 7 bases stayed unmatched. Germline lookup yields CDR1 SGHTA and CDR2 FQGNSA. The CDR3 sequence is CASSSRQGAATDTQYF. The CDR3 DNA reads as TGTGCCAGCAGCTCACGACAGGGGGCGGCAACAGATACGCAGTATTTT.

In its sample, this clonotype was seen many times. The V and J genes are TRBV5-1 and TRBJ2-1; 9 bases line up with TRBD1. The CDR3 has 13 amino acids. The germline gives CDR1 SGHRS, CDR2 YFSETQ. V lost 2 bases to trimming and J lost 8 bases; unmatched junction nucleotides: 2. The CDR3 DNA follows: TGCGCCAGCAGCTTACAGGGGGCGGATGAGCAGTTCTTC. It specifies CASSLQGADEQFF.

This clonotype was seen at least ten times. CDR3 bases: TGTGCCAGCAGCTTCGGCGGGACCGGGGAGCTGTTTTTT. It specifies CASSFGGTGELFF. The rearrangement links TRBV7-3 to TRBJ2-2, with TRBD2 as a possible D gene (5 bases). There are 13 residues in the CDR3. Germline CDR1 SGHTA, CDR2 FQGTGA. Trimming took off 3 bases at V and 5 bases at J, with 7 bases between the two ends.

This clonotype was recorded at least ten times. CDR3 nucleotide sequence: TGCGCCAGTAATCGGGTCCCCACCGGGGAGCTGTTTTTT. This encodes CASNRVPTGELFF. The genes are TRBV5-1 and TRBJ2-2; D gene uncertain. CDR1 is SGHRS, CDR2 YFSETQ, per germline. The V gene lost 8 bases and the J gene lost 4 bases, with 12 bases spanning the gap. The CDR3 loop spans 13 amino acids. The variable domain in full, completed from reference TRBV5-1 and TRBJ2-2, reads KAGVTQTPRYLIKTRGQQVTLSCSPISGHRSVSWYQQTPGQGLQFLFEYFSETQRNKGNFPGRFSGRQFSNSRSEMNVSTLELGDSALYLCASNRVPTGELFFGEGSRLTVL.

This clonotype was counted many times. The chain couples TRBV9 to TRBJ1-2; 11 bases match TRBD1. Germline assignment: CDR1 SGDLS and CDR2 YYNGEE. V shed 3 bases and J 8 bases; nucleotides not matched to a gene: 0. The CDR3 runs 12 residues. The CDR3 is CASSGTGGGYTF. Here the CDR3 DNA reads TGTGCCAGCAGCGGGACAGGGGGCGGCTACACCTTC.

The rearrangement uses TRBV2 and TRBJ1-6, with D perhaps TRBD1 (5 bases). CDR3 length equals 14 residues. The V end was cut by 5 bases, the J end by 7 bases, with 12 bases between. Germline V gene data show CDR1 as SNHLY and CDR2 as FYNNEI. For the CDR3, the DNA is TGTGCCAGCAGTAAAGGAGGGGAGAATTCACCCCTCCACTTT. Protein product: CASSKGGENSPLHF.